This T cell receptor beta chain was sequenced for a study of cytomegalovirus exposure and HLA in healthy donors. The PCR used 60 Vbeta and 13 Jbeta primers. Sequenced by immunoSEQ multiplex PCR; TCRdb stores in-frame clones only, minus some. The profile covers 180,000 or so clones, with more than 70% appearing a single time and roughly 8.2% taken by the ten largest. Germline V gives CDR1 LNHDA, CDR2 SQIVND (reference sequence). This CDR3 has 12 residues. The V and J ends lost 3 bases and 4 bases respectively, with 4 bases between them. Study-level findings and limits: Reports credit the classifier with highly specific, highly sensitive diagnosis of cytomegalovirus status. Prediction of most subjects' HLA-A and HLA-B alleles by TCR beta sequences was reportedly accurate. An apparent linkage of common viral pathogens to several of the most significant clusters emerged in a later analysis.

As to this clone: Its antigen is undetermined.

Sequencing was done on a sample of PBMCs. The chain joins TRBV19 to TRBJ2-1, with no clear D. The receptor's source is a woman aged 35 to 49 in good health and CMV-seropositive. Here the CDR3 reads CASSIRYNEQFF. The DNA for the CDR3 is TGTGCCAGTAGTATCCGGTACAATGAGCAGTTCTTC.